One and the same sample provided the 6 T cell receptor beta chains below, sequenced in a study of blood T cell repertoires in COVID-19. Produced via immunoSEQ multiplex PCR; TCRdb's table is partial and in-frame only. Among approximately 480,000 clones listed, around 90% were seen once. Sequencing input: PBMCs or T cells enriched from blood (not recorded which). The receptors stem from a woman under 30 who had recovered from COVID-19.

This clone appeared a single time. The J gene is TRBJ1-2, the V gene TRBV7-9; TRBD1 agrees at 8 bases. V gave up 4 bases and J gave up 10 bases; unmatched junction bases: 5. Germline V gene lookup returns CDR1 SEHNR and CDR2 FQNEAQ (reference sequence). The CDR3 is made up of 12 amino acids. The CDR3 DNA is TGTGCCAGCAGCTCTGGACAGGGTCCCTACACCTTC. Translating gives CASSSGQGPYTF.

This clone occurred a few times. This sequence joins TRBV7-8 and TRBJ2-7, with D perhaps matching TRBD1 (6 bases). The length of the CDR3 is 14 residues. Trimming took 4 bases from V and 2 from J, leaving 12 bases between them. Germline lookup yields CDR1 SGHVS and CDR2 FQNEAQ. The CDR3 protein is CASSWSRGAYEQYF. CDR3 coding DNA: TGTGCCAGCAGCTGGAGCAGGGGAGCCTACGAGCAGTACTTC.

The V gene is TRBV7-6, the J gene TRBJ1-6; 11 bases line up with TRBD1. Germline V lookup: CDR1 SGHVS, CDR2 FNYEAQ. The CDR3 covers 15 residues. The V and J ends lost 3 bases and 8 bases, in that order; junction bases with no gene match: 3. The CDR3 loop reads CASSFGTGGDSPLHF. The CDR3 nucleotides read TGTGCCAGCAGCTTTGGGACAGGGGGGGATTCACCCCTCCACTTT.

The CDR3 region is CASSIDLVRRTEAFF. The CDR3 coding sequence is TGTGCCAGTAGTATAGATCTCGTGAGGCGCACTGAAGCTTTCTTT. This chain joins TRBV19 and TRBJ1-1; D unresolved. The CDR3 spans 15 residues. In germline, CDR1 is LNHDA, CDR2 SQIVND (reference sequence). V gave up 0 bases and J gave up 4 bases, with 12 bases separating them.

To note about this clone: Other DNA sequences of this sample code for an identical CDR3. V gene TRBV19 combines with J gene TRBJ2-1; 8 bases are a match to TRBD2. Germline-derived CDR1 and CDR2 are LNHDA and SQIVND (reference sequence). Trimming took 1 base from V and 3 from J; bases not matched to a gene: 2. The CDR3 runs 15 residues. The CDR3 loop reads CASSIAGGDYNEQFF. The CDR3, as DNA: TGTGCCAGTAGTATAGCGGGGGGGGACTACAATGAGCAGTTCTTC.

J is TRBJ2-5 and V is TRBV7-6, with D perhaps matching TRBD1 (5 bases). The CDR3 is made up of 14 amino acids. CDR1 and CDR2 (germline): SGHVS, FNYEAQ. V dropped 1 base and J dropped 7 bases, with 13 bases sitting between them. The CDR3 region has the DNA TGTGCCAGCAGCTTAGAGGGGCTAGTTGGGACCCAGTACTTC. Translating gives CASSLEGLVGTQYF.